This T cell receptor (beta chain) is from a study of blood T cell repertoires in COVID-19. Study at large: Both acute and convalescent COVID-19 samples were obtained from the United States, Italy and Spain. In each case, the material was cDNA or gDNA derived from T cells, B-cell-depleted T cells, or PBMCs.

Authors' methods: How many nucleated cells were present was estimated from reference gene primer amplification. Profiling relied on immunoSEQ multiplex PCR, and the TCRdb table lists in-frame clones only, not all of them. The V and J calls and clone size were taken over from that table, and D and trimming were inferred from the DNA. Here the sample spans over 130,000 clones, 85% being singletons. The CDR3 is made up of 15 amino acids. Germline lookup yields CDR1 MGHRA and CDR2 YSYEKL. V lost 4 bases and J lost 0, with 10 bases in between. V is TRBV4-1 and J is TRBJ2-1, with D perhaps given as TRBD1 or TRBD2 (5 bases each). Input material: peripheral blood. The sequence was obtained from a man aged 45 to 65 with acute or convalescent COVID-19. The CDR3 is CASSREGSSYNEQFF. The CDR3 nucleotides are TGCGCCAGCAGCCGAGAGGGGAGCTCCTACAATGAGCAGTTCTTC.